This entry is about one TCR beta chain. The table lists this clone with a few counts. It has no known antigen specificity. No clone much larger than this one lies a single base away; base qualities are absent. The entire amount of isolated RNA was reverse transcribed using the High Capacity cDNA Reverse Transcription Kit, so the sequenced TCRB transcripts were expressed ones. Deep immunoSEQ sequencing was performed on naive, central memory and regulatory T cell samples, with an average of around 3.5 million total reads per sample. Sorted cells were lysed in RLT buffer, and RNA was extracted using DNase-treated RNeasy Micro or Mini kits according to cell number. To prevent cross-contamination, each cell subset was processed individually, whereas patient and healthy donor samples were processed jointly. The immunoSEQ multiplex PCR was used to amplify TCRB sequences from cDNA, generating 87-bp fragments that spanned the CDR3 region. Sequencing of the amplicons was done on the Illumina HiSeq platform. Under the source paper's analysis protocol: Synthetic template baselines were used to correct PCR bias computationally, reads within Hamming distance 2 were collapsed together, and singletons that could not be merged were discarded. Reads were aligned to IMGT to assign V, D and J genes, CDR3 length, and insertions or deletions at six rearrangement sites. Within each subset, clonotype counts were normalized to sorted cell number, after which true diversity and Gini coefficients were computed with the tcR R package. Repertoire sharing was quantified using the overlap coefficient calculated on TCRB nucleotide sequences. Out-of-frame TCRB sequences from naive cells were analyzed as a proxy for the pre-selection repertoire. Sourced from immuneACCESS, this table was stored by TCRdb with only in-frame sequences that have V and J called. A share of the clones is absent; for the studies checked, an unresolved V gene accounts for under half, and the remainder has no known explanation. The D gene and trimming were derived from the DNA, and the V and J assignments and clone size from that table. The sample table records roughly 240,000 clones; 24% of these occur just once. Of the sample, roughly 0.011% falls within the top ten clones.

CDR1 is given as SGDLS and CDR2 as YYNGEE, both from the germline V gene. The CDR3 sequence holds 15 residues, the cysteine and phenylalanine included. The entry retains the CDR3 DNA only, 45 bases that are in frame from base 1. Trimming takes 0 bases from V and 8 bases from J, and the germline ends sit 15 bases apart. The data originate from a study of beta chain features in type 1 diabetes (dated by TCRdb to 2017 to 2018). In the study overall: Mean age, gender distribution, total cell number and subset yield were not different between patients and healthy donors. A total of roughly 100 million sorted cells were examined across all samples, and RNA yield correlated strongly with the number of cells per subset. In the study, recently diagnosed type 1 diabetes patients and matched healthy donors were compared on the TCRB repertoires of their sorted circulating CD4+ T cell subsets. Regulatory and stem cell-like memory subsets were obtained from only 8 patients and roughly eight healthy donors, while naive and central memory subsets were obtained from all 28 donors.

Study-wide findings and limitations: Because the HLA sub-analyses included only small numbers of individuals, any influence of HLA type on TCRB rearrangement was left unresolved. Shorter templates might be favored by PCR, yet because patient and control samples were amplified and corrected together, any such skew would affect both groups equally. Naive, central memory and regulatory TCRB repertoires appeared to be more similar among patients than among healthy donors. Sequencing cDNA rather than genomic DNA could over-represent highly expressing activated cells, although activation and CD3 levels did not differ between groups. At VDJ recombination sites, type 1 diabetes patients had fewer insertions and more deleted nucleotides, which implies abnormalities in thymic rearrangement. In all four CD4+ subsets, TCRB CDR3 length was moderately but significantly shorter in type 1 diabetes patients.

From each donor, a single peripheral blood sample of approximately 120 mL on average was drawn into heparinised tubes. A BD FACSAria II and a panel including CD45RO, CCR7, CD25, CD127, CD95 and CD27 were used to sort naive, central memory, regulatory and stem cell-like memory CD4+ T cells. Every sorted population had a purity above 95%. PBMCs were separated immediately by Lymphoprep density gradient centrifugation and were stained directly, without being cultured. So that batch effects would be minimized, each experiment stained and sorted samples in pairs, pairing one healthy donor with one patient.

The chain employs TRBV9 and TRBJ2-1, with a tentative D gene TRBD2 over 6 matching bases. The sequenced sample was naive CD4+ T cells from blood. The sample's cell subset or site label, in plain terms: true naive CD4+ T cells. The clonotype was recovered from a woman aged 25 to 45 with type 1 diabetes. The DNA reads TGTGCCAGCAGCGTAGCACCGGGAGACGCTCATGAGCAGTTCTTC. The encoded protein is CASSVAPGDAHEQFF.